A single TCR beta chain is shown here with its context. Its antigen target is currently unknown. Base qualities are not provided; no much larger clone lies one nucleotide away. The intended sense of this specimen's time point label: around 22 weeks on oral tofacitinib. Read against the paper, the sample's treatment or condition label means: oral pan-JAK inhibitor, 5-10 mg twice daily. From alopecia areata patients, peripheral blood was collected along with lesional scalp punch biopsies. PBMCs were isolated by density centrifugation and stained for CD3, CD4 and CD8, after which CD4+ and CD8+ T cells were sorted on a FACSAria. The protocol used for the library was the immunoSEQ multiplex PCR assay. RNA was extracted from all samples and reverse transcribed into cDNA, which served as template for TCR sequencing. First-strand cDNA was synthesized using SuperScript III with a 2:1 mix of oligo-dT and random hexamers. A synthetic immune receptor repertoire was used to assess amplification bias, and residual bias was removed computationally. For the original study's pipeline: Raw reads were preprocessed for error removal, and CDR3 was defined according to IMGT conventions as running from the conserved cysteine to phenylalanine. Clonality was computed by normalizing Shannon entropy by log2 of the number of productive unique TCRs and subtracting the result from 1. CD4 or CD8 identity of scalp clones was inferred by cross-referencing scalp TCRbeta sequences with sorted blood CD4 and CD8 repertoires. TCRdb mirrors the immuneACCESS table, restricted to in-frame sequences. Some clones are absent from its copies; in checked studies, under half trace to an unresolved V gene, and the reason for the others is unknown. The V and J calls and clone size are taken from that table; D and trimming were inferred from the DNA. Within this sample are 270,000 or so clones, with roughly 64% of them counted one time only. The ten top clones hold over 1.5% of the sample.

This sample stems from a study of CD8+ T cells in alopecia areata (dated by TCRdb to the late 2010s). In the study overall: The treated patients, all with moderate-to-severe alopecia areata, were enrolled in an open-label pilot trial of oral tofacitinib given at 5 to 10 mg twice daily. Patients stayed on tofacitinib for 6 to 18 months and then had 6 months of follow-up off drug so that delayed response and recurrence could be assessed. TCRbeta CDR3 regions were amplified by immunoSEQ multiplex PCR with 35 Vbeta forward and 13 Jbeta reverse primers. In treated patients, disease severity was measured using the SALT score, which gives the percentage of scalp surface area affected. Scalp clonality was compared among normal scalp (n=4), patchy alopecia areata scalp (n=8), and alopecia totalis/universalis scalp (n=8). Tofacitinib-treated patients had biopsies at baseline and at 4 and 24 weeks of treatment, with a later scalp biopsy in several patients. RNA was obtained with the PAXgene miRNA kit for fixed scalp, the miRNeasy kit for PBMCs, and the RNeasy kit for mouse skin. In humans, TCRbeta sequencing was performed on scalp tissue and on sorted CD4+ and CD8+ peripheral blood T cells from healthy controls and from patients with patchy or totalis/universalis alopecia areata. To study T cell clonal expansion in alopecia areata, the researchers applied high-throughput TCRbeta sequencing to both the C3H/HeJ mouse model and human patients. Results and caveats for the whole study, not just this receptor: The treated cohort was small, with a single nonresponder, so links between baseline CD8+ expansion and response need larger studies. Higher clonality and more expanded CD8+ clones were observed in lesional scalp than in normal scalp, particularly in alopecia totalis/universalis, a finding suggestive of antigenic drive. Many expanded lesional clones persisted in scalp and blood during tofacitinib treatment, which may partly explain relapse after stopping treatment. Shared TCR sequences between patients were less evident than in mice, which may be partly attributable to HLA diversity in the patient population. Resident alphabeta T cells in normal human skin are also sequenced, complicating scalp TCR repertoire analysis, unlike mouse skin dominated by gammadelta T cells. Scalp clonality and the number of expanded CD8+ clones among the top 100 scalp clones were significantly decreased by tofacitinib.

The germline V gene supplies CDR1 MNHEY and CDR2 SVGAGI. Inclusive of the bounding cysteine and phenylalanine, the CDR3 is 15 residues long. Kept here is only the CDR3 DNA, which spans 45 bases and is read in frame from base 1. The germline V and J ends show losses of 5 bases and 5 bases respectively, and no gene match explains 7 bases of the junction. The sample in question was CD4+ T cells sorted from blood, obtained at week 24, from a patient treated with tofacitinib. Recombination connected TRBV6-5 to TRBJ2-5; 11 bases in the middle match TRBD2. This TCR was sampled from a human donor with alopecia areata. The CDR3 is CASSPLAGGRETQYF. The bases are TGTGCCAGCAGTCCCCTAGCGGGGGGCCGGGAGACCCAGTACTTC.